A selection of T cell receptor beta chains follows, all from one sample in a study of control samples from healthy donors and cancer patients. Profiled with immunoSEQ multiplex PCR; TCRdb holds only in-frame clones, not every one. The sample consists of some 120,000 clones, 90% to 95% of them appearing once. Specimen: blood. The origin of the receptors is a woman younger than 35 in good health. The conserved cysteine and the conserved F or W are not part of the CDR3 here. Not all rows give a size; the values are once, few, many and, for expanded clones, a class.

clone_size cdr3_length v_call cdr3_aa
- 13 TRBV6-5 ASSPTDSEAYEQY
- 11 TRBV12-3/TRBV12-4 ASSTGVWGEAF
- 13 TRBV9 ASSVGDRLNQPQH
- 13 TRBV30 AWSSRSYSYNEQF
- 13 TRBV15 ATSREGSGIDEQF
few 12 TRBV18 ASSPPGVDYEQY
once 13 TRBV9 ASSVFSMGADTQY
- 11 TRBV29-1 SASDRGQEKLF
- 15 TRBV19 ASSIRTHRILTGELF
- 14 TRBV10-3 AISESSGGGGTEAF
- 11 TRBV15 ATSRTTSYEQY
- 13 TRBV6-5 ASSYSTGGAGELF
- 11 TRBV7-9 ASSLGGDTEAF
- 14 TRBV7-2 ASSLLRLAGGETQY
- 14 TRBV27 ASSLYGTGEGAPLH
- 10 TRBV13 ASSLRGTEAF
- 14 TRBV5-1 ASTTIPGGGPDTQY
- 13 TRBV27 ASKIDRRLNTEAF
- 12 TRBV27 ASSLAGDYNEQF
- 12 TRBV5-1 ASSPGTGSYEQY
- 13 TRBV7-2 ASSLVRGSTDTQY
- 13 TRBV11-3 ASSSGTPNTGELF
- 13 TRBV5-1 ASSLGDPNTGELF
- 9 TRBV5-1 ASSLGNEAF
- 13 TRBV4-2 ASSQDSMSPYGYT
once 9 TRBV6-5 ASSYRETQY
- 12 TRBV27 ASRGGRVYNEQF
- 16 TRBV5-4 ASSELAGASPRTDTQY
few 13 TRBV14 ASSRGGTTNYGYT
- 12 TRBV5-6 ASSLRYQNTEAF
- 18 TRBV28 ASSTNLFGGTTMTTEKLF
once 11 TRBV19 ASTRTGLHGYT
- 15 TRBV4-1 ASSQDSLAGSYNEQF
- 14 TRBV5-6 ASSTGTGVPNYGYT
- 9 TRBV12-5 ASGITGELF
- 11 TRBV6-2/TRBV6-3 ASSPTDTGELF
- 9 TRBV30 AWRGPDTQY
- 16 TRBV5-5 ASSSQIRIAGGPHEQY
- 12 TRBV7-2 ASSLARTPDEQY
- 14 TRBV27 ASSRLDQGQKNGYT
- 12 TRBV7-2 ASSLGTFTYEQY
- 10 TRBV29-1 SARTVTYEQY
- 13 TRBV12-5 ASGLSRTGGETQY
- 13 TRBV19 ASSIKAGVPNEQF
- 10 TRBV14 ASSQDSYTQY
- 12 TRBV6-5 ASSPPGRVAEAF
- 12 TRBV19 ASSIGGWGQPQH
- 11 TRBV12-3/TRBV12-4 ASSYRTEETQY
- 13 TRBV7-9 ASSSGQGRNTEAF
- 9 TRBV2 ASSERVSTF
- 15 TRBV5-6 ASSLFDRTLAKNIQY
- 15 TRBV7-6 ASSLALRDGPQGEQF
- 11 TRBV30 AWTRGSFDEQY